This T cell receptor beta chain was found in a study of cytomegalovirus exposure and HLA in healthy donors. This clone was counted a few times. Its target is unknown. The CDR3 is 14 amino acids. Per germline, CDR1 SNHLY and CDR2 FYNNEI. Trimming took 4 bases from V and 1 from J, leaving 10 bases between them. Points from the study as a whole: Most TCR sequences were uncommon, yet certain public TCRs appeared in many donors. Associated with HLA alleles at 0.05 false discovery rate in a later analysis were about 17,000 TCR beta sequences.

The PCR ran on 60 Vbeta and 13 Jbeta primers. The table came from immunoSEQ multiplex PCR; TCRdb's copy has only in-frame clones and leaves some out. The sample lists around 130,000 clones, approximately 79% occurring once. The rearrangement uses TRBV2 and TRBJ1-1; D gene unclear. This receptor was taken from a female donor in good health and CMV-seronegative. Sequenced sample: PBMCs. The CDR3 sequence is CASSAQTQNTEAFF. The CDR3 DNA follows: TGTGCCAGCAGTGCCCAAACACAGAACACTGAAGCTTTCTTT.